The source of this T cell receptor (beta chain) is a study of post-analysis software for immune sequencing data. Findings and caveats of the study: In multiple sclerosis, normalized Chao1 diversity was significantly below that of controls. In patients, TRBV5-6, TRBV5-1 and TRBV20-1 belonged to five TRBV segments found more frequently than in controls. Samples made in the same batch grouped tightly together by F measure.

Germline V gene lookup returns CDR1 SGHTA and CDR2 FQGTGA. This CDR3 has 13 amino acids. V gave up 5 bases and J gave up 2 bases, with 9 bases separating them. Each TCR beta cDNA library carried unique molecular identifiers. The authors obtained roughly 0.5 million cDNA molecules from around 0.96 to 9.9 million T cells. TCRdb independently ran MiXCR on the PCR reads; one entry per CDR3 protein. The data contain approximately 660,000 distinct CDR3 sequences, approximately 59% of them seen just once; the ten biggest clones take up 11%. With respect to this clonotype: Its antigen remains unidentified.

Sequencing was carried out using blood. The sequence derives from a girl aged 2 to 10 with multiple sclerosis. The chain carries TRBV7-3 and TRBJ1-1; D gene uncertain. For the CDR3, the DNA is TGTGCCAGCAGCAAACGGGGTAACACTGAAGCTTTCTTT. This sequence encodes CASSKRGNTEAFF. Full variable domain (missing parts from reference TRBV7-3 and TRBJ1-1): GAGVSQTPSNKVTEKGKYVELRCDPISGHTALYWYRQSLGQGPEFLIYFQGTGAADDSGLPNDRFFAVRPEGSVSTLKIQRTERGDSAVYLCASSKRGNTEAFFGQGTRLTVV.